The rows below give T cell receptor beta chains drawn from one sample of a study of beta chain features in type 1 diabetes. Libraries were prepared by immunoSEQ multiplex PCR; TCRdb keeps only in-frame clonotypes and omits some of them. Of roughly 300,000 clones in the sample, 14% were seen once. Source material: central memory CD4+ T cells from blood. The receptors derive from a man aged 25-45 years in good health. Both conserved end residues are part of each CDR3. The D gene is left open where the match is weak. Clone size, where shown, is once, few, many, or a class for clones that have expanded.

J gene | CDR3 length | clone size | V gene | D gene | CDR3 DNA | CDR3 protein
TRBJ2-2 | 16 | few | TRBV5-4 | . | TGTGCCAGCAGCTTGCAAGCGGAGTTAGGGACCGGGGAGCTGTTTTTT | CASSLQAELGTGELFF
TRBJ1-5 | 15 | few | TRBV9 | . | TGTGCCAGCAGCCAAAATACAGGTGTCGGACAGCCCCAGCATTTT | CASSQNTGVGQPQHF
TRBJ1-2 | 14 | few | TRBV6-6 | . | TGTGCCAGCAGTTACCGTTCAGGACCCGGTGGCTACACCTTC | CASSYRSGPGGYTF
TRBJ1-5 | 15 | few | TRBV7-9 | . | TGTGCCAGCAGCTTAGGGTCAGGGAGCAATCAGCCCCAGCATTTT | CASSLGSGSNQPQHF
TRBJ1-2 | 15 | few | TRBV7-2 | TRBD1 | TGTGCCAGCAGCGAAGACAGGGCAGGCAAGAATGGCTACACCTTC | CASSEDRAGKNGYTF
TRBJ2-3 | 15 | few | TRBV19 | TRBD2 | TGTGCCAGTAGTAGTAGCGGGATATCTACAGATACGCAGTATTTT | CASSSSGISTDTQYF
TRBJ2-5 | 14 | few | TRBV5-4 | TRBD1 | TGTGCCAGCAGCTTAGGGCAGGGGGCAGAGACCCAGTACTTC | CASSLGQGAETQYF
TRBJ2-1 | 14 | few | TRBV15 | . | TGTGCCACCAGCAGGTTACAGGGTCCAGGCGAGCAGTTCTTC | CATSRLQGPGEQFF
TRBJ2-7 | 16 | few | TRBV14 | TRBD1 | TGTGCCAGCAGCCAGACCGGGACAGGGTTCTCCTACGAGCAGTACTTC | CASSQTGTGFSYEQYF
TRBJ1-2 | 15 | . | TRBV7-8 | . | TGTGCCAGCAGCTTAGGGATAGGGGCGCACTATGGCTACACCTTC | CASSLGIGAHYGYTF
TRBJ2-3 | 13 | . | TRBV11-2 | . | TGTGCCAGCAGCTTAAACCGGGCGGATACGCAGTATTTT | CASSLNRADTQYF
TRBJ2-1 | 16 | few | TRBV7-3 | TRBD2 | TGTGCCAGCAGCCCGTTGACTAGCGGACCCTACAATGAGCAGTTCTTC | CASSPLTSGPYNEQFF
TRBJ1-2 | 15 | . | TRBV5-4 | . | TGTGCCAGTACCTACAGGGACTTCCCCAACTATGGCTACACCTTC | CASTYRDFPNYGYTF
TRBJ2-2 | 15 | few | TRBV18 | . | TGTGCCAGCTCACCAGCCAGTGGGAACACCGGGGAGCTGTTTTTT | CASSPASGNTGELFF
TRBJ2-4 | 14 | many | TRBV7-8 | . | TGTGCCAGCAGCTCCTCGGTAGCCAAAAACATTCAGTACTTC | CASSSSVAKNIQYF
TRBJ2-1 | 15 | few | TRBV5-4 | . | TGTGCCAGCAGCTTGGTAGGGGTCGAAGGCAATGAGCAGTTCTTC | CASSLVGVEGNEQFF
TRBJ1-2 | 13 | few | TRBV30 | . | TGTGCCTGGAGTGTCGGACGGAACTATGGCTACACCTTC | CAWSVGRNYGYTF
TRBJ2-5 | 16 | . | TRBV10-3 | TRBD1 | TGTGCCATCAGCACACCGACAGGGGGCCCGTTGGAGACCCAGTACTTC | CAISTPTGGPLETQYF
TRBJ2-3 | 17 | . | TRBV19 | . | TGTGCCAGTAGTATGGGACGGAAATTTGAGGGCGCGGATACGCAGTATTTT | CASSMGRKFEGADTQYF
TRBJ1-6 | 14 | . | TRBV6-6 | TRBD1 | TGTGCCAGCAGCCCCGAACAGGGGACATCACCCCTCCACTTT | CASSPEQGTSPLHF
TRBJ1-5 | 14 | few | TRBV6-1 | TRBD1 | TGTGCCAGCCTCGGCACAGGGGGCAATCAGCCCCAGCATTTT | CASLGTGGNQPQHF
TRBJ2-1 | 15 | . | TRBV9 | TRBD2 | TGTGCCAGCAGCGTACAAGCGGGAGGAAGGAGTGAGCAGTTCTTC | CASSVQAGGRSEQFF
TRBJ2-3 | 22 | . | TRBV7-4 | TRBD2 | TGTGCCAGCAGCCTTACCGATCCTAGACTAGCGGGACTAAGAAGAAGCACAGATACGCAGTATTTT | CASSLTDPRLAGLRRSTDTQYF
TRBJ1-5 | 17 | few | TRBV28 | TRBD1 | TGTGCCAGCAGTTCCTCAAGGGGGCTTAGGGTAGGGCAGCCCCAGCATTTT | CASSSSRGLRVGQPQHF
TRBJ2-3 | 14 | . | TRBV6-5 | TRBD2 | TGTGCCAGCAGTGACTACGGGAGGGGTGATACGCAGTATTTT | CASSDYGRGDTQYF
TRBJ1-6 | 13 | few | TRBV6-6 | . | TGTGCCAGCAGTTATGCGACAGGCGGCACCCTCCACTTT | CASSYATGGTLHF
TRBJ1-4 | 13 | few | TRBV4-1 | . | TGCGCCAGCAGCCGAGGGGTTACTGAAAAACTGTTTTTT | CASSRGVTEKLFF
TRBJ2-7 | 15 | . | TRBV27 | TRBD1 | TGTGCCAGCAGACCTATCGGGACAGGGAGGTACGAGCAGTACTTC | CASRPIGTGRYEQYF
TRBJ1-2 | 13 | . | TRBV5-1 | . | TGCGCCAGCAGCTTGGAAGGGTCCGGGGGCTACACCTTC | CASSLEGSGGYTF
TRBJ1-2 | 14 | few | TRBV7-7 | TRBD1 | TGTGCCAGCAGCTTAGGGACAGGGGCTTTTGGCTACACCTTC | CASSLGTGAFGYTF
TRBJ2-3 | 17 | . | TRBV15 | TRBD2 | TGTGCCACCAGCAGAGGACTAGCAGGTTCCGACGCAGATACGCAGTATTTT | CATSRGLAGSDADTQYF
TRBJ1-1 | 14 | once | TRBV6-5 | . | TGTGCCAGCAGGAAACAGGCCCGTGAGGGAGAAGCTTTCTTT | CASRKQAREGEAFF
TRBJ2-2 | 13 | many | TRBV5-1 | . | TGCGCCAGCAGTTCTCTCAACACCGGGGAGCTGTTTTTT | CASSSLNTGELFF
TRBJ2-5 | 13 | few | TRBV7-7 | . | TGTGCCAGCAGCAAGAGAGTCCGGGAGACCCAGTACTTC | CASSKRVRETQYF
TRBJ1-6 | 13 | few | TRBV11-2 | . | TGTGCCAGCAGCTCGAACCCAGGGTCACCCCTCCACTTT | CASSSNPGSPLHF
TRBJ2-2 | 14 | . | TRBV30 | . | TGCGCCTGGATGTTATCTCAGAACACCGGGGAGCTGCTTTTT | CAWMLSQNTGELLF
TRBJ2-2 | 14 | many | TRBV30 | TRBD2 | TGTGCCTGGGTGGGTAGCGGGATCACCGGGGAGCTGTTTTTT | CAWVGSGITGELFF
TRBJ1-6 | 18 | . | TRBV5-1 | . | TGCGCCAGCAGCTTGTCCGGGACCCTCGGCTCCTATAATTCACCCCTCCACTTT | CASSLSGTLGSYNSPLHF
TRBJ1-2 | 13 | . | TRBV27 | . | TGTGCCAGCAGTTTTAGGAGTAACTATGGCTACACCTTC | CASSFRSNYGYTF
TRBJ2-1 | 12 | few | TRBV2 | . | TGTGCCAGCAGTGCCATGTCAAAGGAGCAGTTCTTC | CASSAMSKEQFF
TRBJ2-3 | 15 | few | TRBV16 | TRBD1 | TGTGCCAGCAGCCTCTCGTTGGACAGGACAGATACGCAGTATTTT | CASSLSLDRTDTQYF